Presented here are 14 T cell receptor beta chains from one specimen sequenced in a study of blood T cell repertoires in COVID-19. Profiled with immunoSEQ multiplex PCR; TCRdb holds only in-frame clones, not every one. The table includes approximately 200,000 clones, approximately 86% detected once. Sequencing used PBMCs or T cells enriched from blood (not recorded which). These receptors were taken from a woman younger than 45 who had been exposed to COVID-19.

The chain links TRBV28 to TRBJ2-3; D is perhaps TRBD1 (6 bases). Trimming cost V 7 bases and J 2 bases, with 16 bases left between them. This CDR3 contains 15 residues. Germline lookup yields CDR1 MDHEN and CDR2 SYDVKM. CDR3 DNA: TGTGCCAGCACCCCGCCTGGACAGACCACAGATACGCAGTATTTT. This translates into CASTPPGQTTDTQYF.

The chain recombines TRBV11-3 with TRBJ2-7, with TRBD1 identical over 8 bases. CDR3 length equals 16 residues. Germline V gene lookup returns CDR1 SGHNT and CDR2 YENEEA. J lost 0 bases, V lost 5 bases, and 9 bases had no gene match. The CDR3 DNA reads TGTGCCAGCAGCACTCCGGGACAGGTGTACTCCTACGAGCAGTACTTC. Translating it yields CASSTPGQVYSYEQYF. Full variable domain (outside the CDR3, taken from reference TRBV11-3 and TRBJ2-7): EAGVVQSPRYKIIEKKQPVAFWCNPISGHNTLYWYLQNLGQGPELLIRYENEEAVDDSQLPKDRFSAERLKGVDSTLKIQPAELGDSAVYLCASSTPGQVYSYEQYFGPGTRLTVT.

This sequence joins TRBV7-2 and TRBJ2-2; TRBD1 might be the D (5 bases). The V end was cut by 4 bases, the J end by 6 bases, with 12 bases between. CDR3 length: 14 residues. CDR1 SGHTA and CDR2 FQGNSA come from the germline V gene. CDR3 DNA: TGTGCCAGCAGCTCCTTCCCAGGGTCCGGGGAGCTGTTTTTT. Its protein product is CASSSFPGSGELFF.

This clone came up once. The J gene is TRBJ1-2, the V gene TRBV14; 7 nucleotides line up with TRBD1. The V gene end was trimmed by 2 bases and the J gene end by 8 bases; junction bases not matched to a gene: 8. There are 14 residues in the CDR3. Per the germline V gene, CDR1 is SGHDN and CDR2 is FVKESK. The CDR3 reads CASSQREGARGYTF. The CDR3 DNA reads TGTGCCAGCAGCCAACGTGAGGGGGCCCGGGGCTACACCTTC.

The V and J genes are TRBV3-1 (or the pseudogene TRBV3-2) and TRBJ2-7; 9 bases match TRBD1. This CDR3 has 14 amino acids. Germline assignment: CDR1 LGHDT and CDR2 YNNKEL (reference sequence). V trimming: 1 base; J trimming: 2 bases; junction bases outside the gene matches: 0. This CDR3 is CASSQGTGAYEQYF. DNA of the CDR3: TGTGCCAGCAGCCAAGGGACAGGGGCCTACGAGCAGTACTTC.

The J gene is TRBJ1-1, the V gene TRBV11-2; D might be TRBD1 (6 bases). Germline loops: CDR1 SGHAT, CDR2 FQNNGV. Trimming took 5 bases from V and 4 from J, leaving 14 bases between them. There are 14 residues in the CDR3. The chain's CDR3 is CASSHKTGGTEAFF. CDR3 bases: TGTGCCAGCAGCCATAAGACAGGCGGCACTGAAGCTTTCTTT.

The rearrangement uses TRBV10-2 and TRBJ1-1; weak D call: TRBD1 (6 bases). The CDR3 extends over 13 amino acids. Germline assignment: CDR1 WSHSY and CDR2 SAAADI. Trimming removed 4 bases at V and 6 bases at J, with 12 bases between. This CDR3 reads CASSGGGFSEAFF. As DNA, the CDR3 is TGCGCCAGCAGTGGTGGGGGCTTTTCTGAAGCTTTCTTT.

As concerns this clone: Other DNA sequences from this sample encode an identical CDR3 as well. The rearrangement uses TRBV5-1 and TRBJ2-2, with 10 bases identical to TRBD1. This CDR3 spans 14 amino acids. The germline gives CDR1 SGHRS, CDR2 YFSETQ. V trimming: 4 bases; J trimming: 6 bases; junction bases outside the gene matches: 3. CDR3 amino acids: CASSPGQGAGELFF. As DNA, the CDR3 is TGCGCCAGCAGCCCCGGACAGGGGGCCGGGGAGCTGTTTTTT.

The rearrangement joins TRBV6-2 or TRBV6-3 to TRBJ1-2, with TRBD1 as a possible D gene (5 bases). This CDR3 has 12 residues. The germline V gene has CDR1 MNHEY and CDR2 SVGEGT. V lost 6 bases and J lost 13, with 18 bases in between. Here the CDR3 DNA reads TGTGCCAGCAGCCGACAGTTCGGATTTCTCACCTTC. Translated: CASSRQFGFLTF.

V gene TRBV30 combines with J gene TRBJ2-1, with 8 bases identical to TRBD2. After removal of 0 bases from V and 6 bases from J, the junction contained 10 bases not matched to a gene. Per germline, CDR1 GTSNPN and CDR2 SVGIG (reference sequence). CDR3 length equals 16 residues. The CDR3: CAWSVLGLAGGNEQFF. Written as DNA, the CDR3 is TGTGCCTGGAGTGTACTCGGGCTAGCGGGTGGCAATGAGCAGTTCTTC.

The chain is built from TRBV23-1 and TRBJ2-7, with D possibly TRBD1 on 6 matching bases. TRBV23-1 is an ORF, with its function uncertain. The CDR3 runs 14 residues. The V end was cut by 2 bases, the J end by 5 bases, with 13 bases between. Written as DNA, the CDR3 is TGCGCCAGCAGTCAAAGGGTCAGGGGAAACGAGCAGTACTTC. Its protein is CASSQRVRGNEQYF.

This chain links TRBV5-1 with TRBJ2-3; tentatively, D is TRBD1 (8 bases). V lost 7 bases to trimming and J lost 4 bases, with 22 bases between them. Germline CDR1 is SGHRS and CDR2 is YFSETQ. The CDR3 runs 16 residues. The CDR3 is CASYSHYRGGADTQYF. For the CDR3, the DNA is TGCGCCAGCTACTCTCATTACAGGGGGGGAGCAGATACGCAGTATTTT.

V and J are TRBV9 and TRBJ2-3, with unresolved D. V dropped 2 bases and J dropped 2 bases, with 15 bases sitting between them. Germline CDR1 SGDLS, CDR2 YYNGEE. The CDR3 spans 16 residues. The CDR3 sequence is CASSVSATGLTDTQYF. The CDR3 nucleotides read TGTGCCAGCAGCGTTTCAGCTACGGGTCTCACAGATACGCAGTATTTT. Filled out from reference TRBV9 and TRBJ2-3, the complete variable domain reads DSGVTQTPKHLITATGQRVTLRCSPRSGDLSVYWYQQSLDQGLQFLIQYYNGEERAKGNILERFSAQQFPDLHSELNLSSLELGDSALYFCASSVSATGLTDTQYFGPGTRLTVL.

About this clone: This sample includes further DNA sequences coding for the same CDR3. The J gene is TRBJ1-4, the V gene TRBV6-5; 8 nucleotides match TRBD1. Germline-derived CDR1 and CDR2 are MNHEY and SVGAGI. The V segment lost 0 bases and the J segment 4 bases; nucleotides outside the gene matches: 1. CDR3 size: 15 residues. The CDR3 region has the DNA TGTGCCAGCAGTTACTCTGACAGGGGTAATGAAAAACTGTTTTTT. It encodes CASSYSDRGNEKLFF.